This TCR beta chain was documented in a study of molecular identifiers for immune sequencing clone quantification. Study-wide results and limits: Identical TCR molecules sharing a barcode could underestimate highly expanded clone sizes. In naive cells, under 1% of molecules belonged to clones above 20 RNA copies, against over 99% in effector cells.

CDR1 and CDR2 (germline): MGHRA, YSYEKL. The CDR3 has 14 residues. This clonotype was seen ten or more times. Its antigen is unidentified. One end of the junction fails to match germline, which may point to a read error. TCRdb reanalysed the PCR reads using MiXCR and keeps one entry per CDR3 protein. Of about half a million distinct CDR3 sequences detected, about a fifth appear once; the ten largest clones hold about 0.8%. Researchers sorted naive CD8 T cells as cells that were CD8+CD4-CCR7+CD45RA+. The TCR comes from a human donor in good health. Some libraries in this study had Jurkat cell RNA spiked in. The gene calls are TRBV4-1 and TRBJ1-1; D uncertain. Sequenced: naive CD8+ T cells from blood, with Jurkat cell RNA spiked in. Subset noted: FACS-sorted CD8+CD4-CCR7+CD45RA+ naive T cells. The CDR3 loop reads CASSPEGLNTEAFF. The CDR3 nucleotides are TGTGCCAGCAGCCCTGAAGGCCTGAACACTGAAGCTTTCTTT.